The clone carrying this T cell receptor (beta chain) was seen at least ten times. Its antigen is undetermined. The ends were cut back, 3 bases at V and 0 bases at J, with 11 bases in the middle. The CDR3 is made up of 14 amino acids. Per the germline V gene, CDR1 is DFQATT and CDR2 is SNEGSKA (reference sequence). TCRdb processed the multiplex PCR reads anew with MiXCR; each CDR3 protein has one entry. Here the sample spans under 300,000 distinct CDR3 sequences, under 40% being singletons. This entry belongs to a study of breast tumors, draining lymph nodes, adjacent tissues. Overall study results and limits: Tumors had less TCR diversity than lymph nodes, more than nontumor tissue. The lymph node origin of tumor T cells was framed as consistent with a hypothesis, not demonstrated.

Axillary draining lymph nodes of breast cancer patients supplied the node samples. The sequenced sample consisted of axillary lymph node tissue. The chain has TRBV20-1 and TRBJ1-2, with unresolved D. The sequence was obtained from a female donor with breast cancer. Some clones in this sample may be carry-over from other donors' samples. The CDR3 sequence: CSASRVGTNYGYTF. The CDR3 DNA reads as TGCAGTGCTAGCCGAGTGGGGACTAACTATGGCTACACCTTC.